The text below deals with one T cell receptor beta chain. The data were obtained in a study of shared clonotypes between healthy human individuals. From germline, CDR1 is SGHTA and CDR2 FQGNSA. The V and J ends lost 5 bases and 1 base respectively, with 17 bases between them. The CDR3 consists of 16 residues. TCRdb's copy holds only in-frame clones and misses some; the assay was immunoSEQ multiplex PCR. This sample has about 1,500,000 clones, with around 97% found just once. This receptor was taken from a man aged 25 to 40 in good health. This chain uses TRBV7-2 with TRBJ2-5, with a weak D call TRBD2 (7 bases). Sample: naive CD4+ T cells sorted from blood. Described subset: CD45RA+ positively selected. CDR3 region: CASSRSGRGIQETQYF. CDR3 nucleotide sequence: TGTGCCAGCAGCCGCAGTGGGAGGGGGATCCAAGAGACCCAGTACTTC.